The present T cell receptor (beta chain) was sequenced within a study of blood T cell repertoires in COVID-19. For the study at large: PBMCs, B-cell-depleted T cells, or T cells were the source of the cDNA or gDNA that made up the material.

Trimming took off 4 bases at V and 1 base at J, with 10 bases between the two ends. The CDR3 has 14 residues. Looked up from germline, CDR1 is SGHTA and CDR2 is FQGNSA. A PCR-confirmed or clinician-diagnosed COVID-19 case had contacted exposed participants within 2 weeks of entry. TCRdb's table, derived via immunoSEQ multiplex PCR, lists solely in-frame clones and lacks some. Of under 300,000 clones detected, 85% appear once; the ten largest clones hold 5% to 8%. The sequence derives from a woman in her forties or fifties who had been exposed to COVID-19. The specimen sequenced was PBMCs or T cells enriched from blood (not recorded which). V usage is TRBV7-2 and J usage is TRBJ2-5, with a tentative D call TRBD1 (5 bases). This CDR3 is CASSSDRIQETQYF. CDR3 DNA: TGTGCCAGCAGCTCCGACAGAATCCAAGAGACCCAGTACTTC. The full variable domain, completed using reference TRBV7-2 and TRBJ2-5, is GAGVSQSPSNKVTEKGKDVELRCDPISGHTALYWYRQSLGQGLEFLIYFQGNSAPDKSGLPSDRFSAERTGGSVSTLTIQRTQQEDSAVYLCASSSDRIQETQYFGPGTRLLVL.